The entry that follows covers one T cell receptor (beta chain) sequence. Its antigen is not identified. Clones were read by immunoSEQ multiplex PCR, and TCRdb kept only the in-frame ones, dropping some. The data show some 110,000 clones, more than 70% seen once. This entry belongs to a study of radiotherapy plus CTLA-4 blockade in lung cancer. Study-level background: Objective responses emerged in about 20% of patients, and about 30% attained disease control. Findings of the study overall: Early blood T cell clone dynamics, with interferon-beta, were reported to best predict response. Radiotherapy was combined with ipilimumab, and tumor-derived TCR clones then expanded in blood.

The CDR3 covers 12 residues. Germline loops: CDR1 SGHTA, CDR2 FQGNSA. V was cut by 6 bases and J by 9 bases, with 14 bases left in between. This receptor was obtained from a human donor with non-small cell lung cancer that progressed on radiotherapy plus ipilimumab. Some clones in this sample may be carry-over from other donors' samples. The chain links TRBV7-2 to TRBJ1-2; perhaps TRBD1 as D (6 bases). Sequenced here: peripheral blood, sampled from a patient treated with radiotherapy plus ipilimumab. The CDR3 loop reads CASSINRASYTF. In nucleotides, the CDR3 is TGTGCCAGCAGTATAAACAGGGCTAGCTACACCTTC.